One and the same sample provided the 26 T cell receptor beta chains below, sequenced in a study of T-cell reconstitution after alpha-beta-depleted transplantation in children. Unique molecular identifiers featured in how the TCRbeta library was prepared. TCRdb independently ran MiXCR on the PCR reads; one entry per CDR3 protein. The sample carries about 640,000 distinct CDR3 sequences, roughly 17% recorded once. The sample in question was PBMCs from the stem cell graft donor, obtained from the stem cell graft. Every receptor here comes from a human donor who donated a stem cell graft to a child with acute myeloid leukemia.

In its sample, this clonotype was seen many times. The chain has TRBV29-1 and TRBJ2-2, with unresolved D. Per germline, CDR1 SQVTM and CDR2 ANQGSEA. Between the trimmed V and J ends, which lost 4 bases and 9 bases, there was a span of 9 bases. CDR3 length: 11 residues. Written as DNA, the CDR3 is TGCAGCGTTGGCGGCCCTCGGGAGCTGTTTTTT. Amino acid sequence: CSVGGPRELFF.

In this sample, this clonotype turned up a few times. The chain carries TRBV20-1 and TRBJ2-6; maybe TRBD1 (5 bases). The germline gives CDR1 DFQATT, CDR2 SNEGSKA (reference sequence). V dropped 5 bases and J dropped 0 bases, with 14 bases sitting between them. The CDR3 loop spans 16 amino acids. The CDR3 protein is CSAFFDSPSGANVLTF. The CDR3 DNA reads as TGCAGTGCTTTCTTCGACAGCCCCTCTGGGGCCAACGTCCTGACTTTC.

At least ten counts were recorded for this clonotype. V is TRBV7-2 and J is TRBJ2-1, with D maybe TRBD1 (5 bases). Germline CDR1 SGHTA, CDR2 FQGNSA. The CDR3 loop spans 17 amino acids. The V end lost 5 bases, the J end lost 3 bases, and 20 bases lay between the germline ends. The chain's CDR3 is CASSPSRQFKNYNEQFF. In nucleotides, the CDR3 is TGTGCCAGCAGCCCAAGTAGACAGTTTAAAAACTACAATGAGCAGTTCTTC.

This clonotype was counted many times. The chain couples TRBV20-1 to TRBJ2-3; perhaps TRBD2 as D (5 bases). Trimming pared 2 bases from V and 10 bases from J, leaving 10 bases between. The CDR3 has 11 amino acids. CDR1 DFQATT and CDR2 SNEGSKA come from the germline V gene (reference sequence). CDR3 residues: CSARPAGAQYF. The CDR3 bases are TGCAGTGCTAGACCCGCGGGTGCGCAGTATTTT.

The chain recombines TRBV7-2 with TRBJ2-2; D ambiguous. The CDR3 contains 14 residues. CDR1 SGHTA and CDR2 FQGNSA come from the germline V gene. Trimming shortened V by 2 bases and J by 9 bases, and 13 bases separated the two germline ends. The CDR3 is CASSLFLSGRELFF. The CDR3 DNA sequence: TGTGCCAGCAGCTTATTTCTCTCAGGTCGGGAGCTGTTTTTT.

This clonotype was seen a few times. The chain joins TRBV11-2 to TRBJ2-2; perhaps TRBD1 as D (6 bases). The V end was cut by 4 bases, the J end by 6 bases, with 15 bases between. Germline V gene data show CDR1 as SGHAT and CDR2 as FQNNGV. CDR3 length equals 15 residues. The DNA of the CDR3 is TGTGCCAGCAGCTCCCAGGGGATGATGGCCGGGGAGCTGTTTTTT. Protein product: CASSSQGMMAGELFF.

This clonotype was counted ten times or more. This sequence joins TRBV20-1 and TRBJ2-1, with D perhaps TRBD1 (5 bases). Germline-derived CDR1 and CDR2 are DFQATT and SNEGSKA (reference sequence). The CDR3 is made up of 12 amino acids. The CDR3 region has the DNA TGCAGCGTTGCGACTCAGGGAAATGAGCAGTTCTTC. Residues: CSVATQGNEQFF.

Ten or more counts support this clonotype. This chain joins TRBV12-3 or TRBV12-4 and TRBJ1-2, with a tentative D call TRBD1 (5 bases). This CDR3 has 13 residues. V lost 5 bases and J 4 bases, leaving 11 bases between the germline ends. CDR3 loop: CASSGTETYGYTF. CDR3 bases: TGTGCCAGCAGTGGGACCGAGACCTATGGCTACACCTTC.

The chain couples TRBV5-1 to TRBJ2-3; TRBD1 is a possible D gene (6 bases). CDR1 SGHRS and CDR2 YFSETQ come from the germline V gene. The CDR3 consists of 14 residues. Trimming shortened V by 4 bases and J by 5 bases, and 14 bases separated the two germline ends. CDR3 sequence: CASSTGQMRDTQYF. The DNA of the CDR3 is TGCGCCAGCAGCACCGGACAGATGAGAGATACGCAGTATTTT.

The chain is built from TRBV15 and TRBJ2-7, with D unresolved. Trimming removed 1 base from V and 6 bases from J, with 16 bases in between. The CDR3 has 15 amino acids. Per germline, CDR1 LNHNV and CDR2 YYDKDF (reference sequence). CDR3 nucleotides: TGTGCCACCAGCAGAGCCCGGGTAGGGCCGCCCGAGCAGTACTTC. Encoded protein: CATSRARVGPPEQYF.

This chain joins TRBV7-6 and TRBJ2-5, with no clear D. Trimming stripped 1 base from V and 2 bases from J, with 14 bases between. The CDR3 runs 16 residues. Germline CDR1 and CDR2: SGHVS and FNYEAQ. CDR3 nucleotide sequence: TGTGCCAGCAGCTTAGGGTTTGGCACCCCACAAGAGACCCAGTACTTC. Translation gives CASSLGFGTPQETQYF.

Many counts were recorded for this clonotype. The genes are TRBV7-9 and TRBJ1-4, with TRBD1 as a possible D gene (6 bases). There are 15 residues in the CDR3. The germline V and J ends were trimmed by 5 bases and 8 bases, with 18 bases remaining between them. The V gene's germline CDR1 is SEHNR and CDR2 FQNEAQ (reference sequence). The CDR3 region is CASSLNRAWGEKLFF. CDR3 coding DNA: TGTGCCAGCAGCCTTAACAGGGCGTGGGGAGAAAAACTGTTTTTT. Using reference TRBV7-9 and TRBJ1-4 for the parts outside the CDR3, the full variable domain is DTGVSQNPRHKITKRGQNVTFRCDPISEHNRLYWYRQTLGQGPEFLTYFQNEAQLEKSRLLSDRFSAERPKGSFSTLEIQRTEQGDSAMYLCASSLNRAWGEKLFFGSGTQLSVL.

V and J are TRBV21-1 and TRBJ1-2. TRBV21-1 is a listed pseudogene. The CDR3 totals 12 residues. CDR3 DNA: TGTGCCAGTCCTCTTAGCCAGTTTGGCTACACCTTC. It encodes CASPLSQFGYTF.

CDR3 DNA: TGTGCCAGCAGCTTAATGGCAGCCGGGGGCGAGAGCTCCTACAATGAGCAGTTCTTC. It encodes CASSLMAAGGESSYNEQFF. This chain uses TRBV7-3 with TRBJ2-1; D may match TRBD1 or TRBD2 (6 bases each). Germline V gives CDR1 SGHTA, CDR2 FQGTGA. The V end lost 1 base, the J end lost 0 bases, and 19 bases lay between the germline ends. The length of the CDR3 is 19 residues.

This clonotype has ten or more counts. The J gene is TRBJ2-2, the V gene TRBV20-1, with D perhaps matching TRBD2 (7 bases). The CDR3 has 13 amino acids. Germline CDR1 and CDR2: DFQATT and SNEGSKA (reference sequence). V was shortened by 6 bases and J by 4 bases, with 12 bases between the two germline ends. CDR3 sequence (DNA): TGCAGTGCCATCCGGGGGGCCACCGGGGAGCTGTTTTTT. Protein: CSAIRGATGELFF.

A few counts support this clonotype. J is TRBJ2-7 and V is TRBV12-3 or TRBV12-4; TRBD1 matches 9 bases. The CDR3 contains 14 residues. V dropped 6 bases and J dropped 6; count of bases not matched to a gene: 9. The CDR3 reads CASRSGTGPPEQYV. CDR3 nucleotide sequence: TGTGCCAGCAGGTCCGGGACAGGGCCCCCCGAGCAGTACGTC.

This chain links TRBV5-1 with TRBJ1-2, with TRBD1 matching over 8 bases. Trimming at V came to 0 bases and at J to 1 base, leaving 11 bases not matched to a gene. The germline V gene has CDR1 SGHRS and CDR2 YFSETQ. This CDR3 region has 18 residues. CDR3 region: CASSLVPNRGLGNYGYTF. Written as DNA, the CDR3 is TGCGCCAGCAGCTTGGTACCGAACAGGGGGTTGGGTAACTATGGCTACACCTTC.

This clonotype was counted ten times or more. The rearrangement joins TRBV29-1 to TRBJ2-2; TRBD2 matches at 8 bases. CDR1 is SQVTM, CDR2 ANQGSEA, per germline. The CDR3 sequence is 15 residues long. V lost 3 bases, J lost 6 bases, and 9 bases stayed unmatched. The CDR3 sequence is CSVDPSGGRAGELFF. The CDR3 DNA reads as TGCAGCGTTGATCCCAGCGGGGGAAGGGCCGGGGAGCTGTTTTTT.

The V gene is TRBV7-2, the J gene TRBJ2-7; a possible D gene is TRBD1 (6 bases). The CDR3 extends over 16 amino acids. Germline assignment: CDR1 SGHTA and CDR2 FQGNSA. Deletions cut 5 bases from V and 5 bases from J, with 22 bases between. In DNA form, the CDR3 reads TGTGCCAGCAGCCTCAGGGCAGGGGTGGTTGCGAACGAGCAGTACTTC. Amino acids: CASSLRAGVVANEQYF.

In its sample, this clonotype was seen a few times. The chain uses TRBV13 and TRBJ2-7; a weak D match, TRBD1 (5 bases). CDR1 PRHDT and CDR2 FYEKMQ come from the germline V gene (reference sequence). The CDR3 spans 15 residues. Trimming left V 3 bases short and J 6 bases short, with 18 bases between. Here the CDR3 reads CASSFMSTVGGEQYV. In DNA, the CDR3 is TGTGCCAGCAGCTTTATGTCGACAGTCGGTGGCGAGCAGTACGTC.

This clonotype has ten or more counts. V usage is TRBV12-3 or TRBV12-4 and J usage is TRBJ1-6; 7 bases map to TRBD1. With V trimmed by 7 bases and J by 8 bases, 8 bases remained unmatched. The CDR3 sequence is 14 residues long. CDR3 in amino acids: CASTSTGADSPLHF. CDR3 nucleotide sequence: TGTGCCAGCACCTCAACAGGGGCCGATTCACCCCTCCACTTT.

There are a few counts of this clonotype. This chain connects TRBV20-1 to TRBJ2-2; 8 bases are shared with TRBD2. Germline values: CDR1 DFQATT, CDR2 SNEGSKA (reference sequence). This CDR3 region has 15 residues. Losses at the gene ends were 7 bases for V and 6 bases for J; bases not matched to a gene: 13. This CDR3 is CSVSGGGNHAGELFF. The CDR3 nucleotides read TGCAGTGTCTCGGGAGGGGGAAATCACGCCGGGGAGCTGTTTTTT.

This clonotype was observed a handful of times. The chain recombines TRBV7-6 with TRBJ1-1; no clear D. With 1 base removed from V and 7 bases from J, the gap between germline ends came to 10 bases. Germline CDR1 reads SGHVS; CDR2 reads FNYEAQ. The CDR3 runs 13 residues. The CDR3 DNA sequence: TGTGCCAGCAGCTTAGAGGGTCAAGGTGAAGCTTTCTTT. Translation: CASSLEGQGEAFF.

This clonotype was counted ten times or more. J is TRBJ2-7 and V is TRBV28; TRBD1 agrees at 9 bases. The CDR3 has 13 amino acids. V was pared by 4 bases and J by 13 bases, with 11 bases of the junction left unmatched. Germline CDR1 and CDR2: MDHEN and SYDVKM. The CDR3 region is CASSSTLGQGIYV. The CDR3 bases are TGTGCCAGCAGTTCTACCCTCGGACAGGGGATCTACGTC.

In regard to this clonotype: One end of the junction varies from germline; a read error may be responsible. V usage is TRBV27 and J usage is TRBJ1-1, with D possibly being TRBD1 (6 bases). The length of the CDR3 is 16 residues. Germline V lookup: CDR1 MNHEY, CDR2 SMNVEV (reference sequence). The CDR3 DNA reads TGTGCCAGTAGTTTATCGAAGCAGGGGTCGAACACTGAAGCTTTCTTT. Protein sequence: CASSLSKQGSNTEAFF.

At least ten counts were recorded for this clonotype. This chain uses TRBV20-1 with TRBJ2-7, with TRBD1 identical over 7 bases. The germline V gene has CDR1 DFQATT and CDR2 SNEGSKA (reference sequence). Trimming cost V 1 base and J 3 bases; bases outside gene matches: 9. The CDR3 has 15 amino acids. In nucleotides, the CDR3 is TGCAGTGCTAGAGCGAGCGACAGGGCTTACTACGAGCAGTACTTC. This codes for CSARASDRAYYEQYF.